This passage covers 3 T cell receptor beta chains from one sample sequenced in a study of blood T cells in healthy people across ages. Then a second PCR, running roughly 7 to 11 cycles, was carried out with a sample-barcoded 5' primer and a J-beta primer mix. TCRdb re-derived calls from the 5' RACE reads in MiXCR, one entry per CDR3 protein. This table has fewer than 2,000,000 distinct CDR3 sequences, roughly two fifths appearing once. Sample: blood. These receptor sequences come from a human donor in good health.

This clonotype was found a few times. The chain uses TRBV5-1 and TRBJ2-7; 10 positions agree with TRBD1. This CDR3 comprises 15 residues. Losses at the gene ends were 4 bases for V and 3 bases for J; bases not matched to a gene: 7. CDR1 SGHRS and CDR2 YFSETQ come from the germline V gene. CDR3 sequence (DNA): TGCGCCAGCAGCCTTACCGGACAGGGGGTCTACGAGCAGTACTTC. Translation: CASSLTGQGVYEQYF.

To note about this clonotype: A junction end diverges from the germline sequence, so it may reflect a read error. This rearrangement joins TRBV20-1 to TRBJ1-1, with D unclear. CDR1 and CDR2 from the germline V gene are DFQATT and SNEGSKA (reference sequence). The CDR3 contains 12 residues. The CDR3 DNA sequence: TGCAGTGCCCCGATTCGGGAAACTGGAGCTTTCTTT. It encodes CSAPIRETGAFF.

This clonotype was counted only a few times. For the CDR3, the DNA is TGCAGCGCCAAAAGCAGTATGAACACTGAAGCTTTCTTT. Translated, it gives CSAKSSMNTEAFF. The chain joins TRBV29-1 to TRBJ1-1; D is uncertain. Germline V gene data show CDR1 as SQVTM and CDR2 as ANQGSEA. This CDR3 spans 13 amino acids. The ends were cut back, 7 bases at V and 0 bases at J, with 12 bases in the middle.